The 25 T cell receptor beta chains reported below all come from one sample, sequenced in a study of T cells in localized non-small cell lung cancer (dated by TCRdb to about 2020). Library preparation used the immunoSEQ multiplex PCR assay. Imported from immuneACCESS, the table was reduced by TCRdb to in-frame sequences with V and J called. These copies leave out some clones; in studies compared against another copy, an unresolved V gene accounts for under half, and the cause of the remainder is not known. The sample table lists under 55,000 clones, around 80% of them with a count of one. The ten largest clones represent more than 4% of the sample. The starting material was PBMCs, obtained before any cancer treatment. Receptor source: a woman aged 40-70 years with stage II lung adenocarcinoma.

This clone was observed a handful of times. The gene calls are TRBV10-3 and TRBJ1-1; D is unresolved. The CDR3 length is 15 residues. V was trimmed by 8 bases and J by 1 base, leaving 17 bases between them. Germline V gives CDR1 ENHRY, CDR2 SYGVKD. CDR3 bases: TGTGCCATCCGGGCGGTCTTCCGGGGGAACACTGAAGCTTTCTTT. The encoded protein is CAIRAVFRGNTEAFF.

This sequence joins TRBV5-1 and TRBJ1-1, with 8 bases fitting TRBD1. The CDR3 is made up of 15 amino acids. The V and J ends lost 4 bases and 4 bases, in that order; junction bases with no gene match: 9. CDR1 is SGHRS, CDR2 YFSETQ, per germline. CDR3 sequence reads: CASSPPGGRGTEAFF. In nucleotides, the CDR3 is TGCGCCAGCAGCCCCCCAGGGGGCAGAGGCACTGAAGCTTTCTTT.

This rearrangement joins TRBV30 to TRBJ1-3; TRBD1 might be the D (6 bases). Trimming pared 8 bases from V and 0 bases from J, leaving 11 bases between. This CDR3 is 13 amino acids long. The germline V gene encodes CDR1 GTSNPN and CDR2 SVGIG (reference sequence). CDR3 coding DNA: TGTGCCCACGGACAGAGCTCTGGAAACACCATATATTTT. This codes for CAHGQSSGNTIYF.

This sequence joins TRBV2 and TRBJ1-3; 7 bases fit TRBD1. CDR1 and CDR2 from the germline V gene are SNHLY and FYNNEI. The CDR3 spans 14 residues. Trimming removed 6 bases from V and 2 bases from J; junction bases left unmatched: 4. CDR3 DNA: TGTGCCAGCAGAGCCGGACAGGCTGGAAACACCATATATTTT. Its protein is CASRAGQAGNTIYF.

The rearrangement joins TRBV6-5 to TRBJ2-2; D is uncertain. The CDR3 has 13 residues. V was clipped by 6 bases and J by 1 base, with 6 bases between them. Germline values: CDR1 MNHEY, CDR2 SVGAGI. CDR3 nucleotides: TGTGCCAGCAGCCGGGTGAACACCGGGGAGCTGTTTTTT. Amino acids: CASSRVNTGELFF.

V and J are TRBV6-1 and TRBJ1-4; TRBD1 matches at 7 bases. The V gene's germline CDR1 is MNHNS and CDR2 SASEGT. This CDR3 is built from 18 residues. Trimming removed 1 base from V and 7 bases from J; junction bases left unmatched: 15. CDR3 sequence (DNA): TGTGCCAGCAGTGAAGTAAGTCGTTTGACAGGGAGGAGTGAAAAACTGTTTTTT. Protein: CASSEVSRLTGRSEKLFF.

This clone is medium-sized in the sample. The chain carries TRBV7-8 and TRBJ2-4; possibly TRBD1 for D (5 bases). Trimming took off 5 bases at V and 2 bases at J, with 19 bases between the two ends. Germline V gives CDR1 SGHVS, CDR2 FQNEAQ. The CDR3 is 17 residues long. CDR3: CASSPPRRANTKNIQYF. The DNA of the CDR3 is TGTGCCAGCAGCCCCCCCCGCAGGGCGAACACCAAAAACATTCAGTACTTC.

The J gene is TRBJ2-1, the V gene TRBV4-1; TRBD2 aligns across 10 bases. This CDR3 contains 20 residues. Per the germline V gene, CDR1 is MGHRA and CDR2 is YSYEKL. V trimming: 3 bases; J trimming: 0 bases; junction bases outside the gene matches: 14. The CDR3: CASSQPSSGGAYYSYNEQFF. In DNA form, the CDR3 reads TGCGCCAGCAGCCAGCCCTCAAGCGGGGGGGCCTACTACTCCTACAATGAGCAGTTCTTC.

CDR3 DNA: TGTGCCAGCTCATTTCAGGGGTTAGAAGCTTTCTTT. It translates to CASSFQGLEAFF. The rearrangement uses TRBV18 and TRBJ1-1; D may be TRBD1 (6 bases). Germline CDR1 is KGHSH and CDR2 is LQKENI. The CDR3 is made up of 12 amino acids. Deletions cut 5 bases from V and 8 bases from J, with 12 bases between. Based on the CDR3 plus reference TRBV18 and TRBJ1-1, the full variable domain is NAGVMQNPRHLVRRRGQEARLRCSPMKGHSHVYWYRQLPEEGLKFMVYLQKENIIDESGMPKERFSAEFPKEGPSILRIQQVVRGDSAAYFCASSFQGLEAFFGQGTRLTVV.

This clone was detected a few times. This rearrangement joins TRBV28 to TRBJ1-5; D gene ambiguous. This CDR3 spans 13 amino acids. Looked up from germline, CDR1 is MDHEN and CDR2 is SYDVKM. V was shortened by 9 bases and J by 0 bases, with 9 bases between the two germline ends. The CDR3: CASRDYSNQPQHF. For the CDR3, the DNA is TGTGCCAGTAGGGATTATAGCAATCAGCCCCAGCATTTT.

J is TRBJ2-2 and V is TRBV10-3; D is perhaps TRBD1 (5 bases). The germline V gene encodes CDR1 ENHRY and CDR2 SYGVKD. V gave up 0 bases and J gave up 7 bases, with 9 bases separating them. The CDR3 consists of 14 residues. CDR3 loop: CAISESQGFGELFF. The CDR3 nucleotides read TGTGCCATCAGTGAGTCGCAGGGTTTCGGGGAGCTGTTTTTT.

The V call is TRBV7-3, the J call TRBJ2-1; perhaps TRBD2 as D (6 bases). The germline V and J ends were trimmed by 5 bases and 0 bases, with 14 bases remaining between them. This CDR3 contains 16 residues. Germline assignment: CDR1 SGHTA and CDR2 FQGTGA. CDR3 nucleotide sequence: TGTGCCAGCAGCCCCCCTAGCGCGAGCTCCTACAATGAGCAGTTCTTC. Amino acids: CASSPPSASSYNEQFF.

V is TRBV7-9 and J is TRBJ2-3, with D hard to call. V was clipped by 2 bases and J by 3 bases, with 6 bases between them. Germline loops: CDR1 SEHNR, CDR2 FQNEAQ (reference sequence). The CDR3 is made up of 13 amino acids. The CDR3 nucleotides read TGTGCCAGCAGCTTAACGGGTACAGATACGCAGTATTTT. This encodes CASSLTGTDTQYF.

The gene calls are TRBV4-1 and TRBJ2-1; D is uncertain. Between the trimmed V and J ends, which lost 2 bases and 0 bases, there was a span of 11 bases. This CDR3 contains 16 residues. Looked up from germline, CDR1 is MGHRA and CDR2 is YSYEKL. The CDR3 region has the DNA TGCGCCAGCAGCCAAAGGGCGGAAAACTCCTACAATGAGCAGTTCTTC. It translates to CASSQRAENSYNEQFF.

The rearrangement links TRBV10-3 to TRBJ2-5; tentatively, D is TRBD1 (7 bases). Trimming removed 0 bases at V and 3 bases at J, with 14 bases between. CDR1 is ENHRY, CDR2 SYGVKD, per germline. CDR3 size: 16 residues. In DNA, the CDR3 is TGTGCCATCAGTGAGTCGGGGGGACAGACGAAAGAGACCCAGTACTTC. Encoded protein: CAISESGGQTKETQYF.

The chain carries TRBV14 and TRBJ2-2, with D perhaps TRBD2 (6 bases). The V gene lost 0 bases and the J gene lost 2 bases, with 10 bases spanning the gap. Germline CDR1 SGHDN, CDR2 FVKESK. This CDR3 has 16 amino acids. This chain's CDR3 is CASSQERLVNTGELFF. CDR3 sequence (DNA): TGTGCCAGCAGCCAAGAAAGACTAGTTAACACCGGGGAGCTGTTTTTT. Combining the CDR3 with reference TRBV14 and TRBJ2-2 gives the whole variable domain EAGVTQFPSHSVIEKGQTVTLRCDPISGHDNLYWYRRVMGKEIKFLLHFVKESKQDESGMPNNRFLAERTGGTYSTLKVQPAELEDSGVYFCASSQERLVNTGELFFGEGSRLTVL.

This clone has only one observation. The chain is built from TRBV6-1 and TRBJ1-5; unclear D gene. From germline, CDR1 is MNHNS and CDR2 SASEGT. The CDR3 sequence is 16 residues long. V gave up 2 bases and J gave up 0 bases, with 11 bases separating them. The CDR3 protein is CASSEISSISNQPQHF. CDR3 nucleotides: TGTGCCAGCAGTGAAATCAGCAGTATTAGCAATCAGCCCCAGCATTTT.

The V and J genes are TRBV5-4 and TRBJ2-7; D gene unclear. Trimming shortened V by 0 bases and J by 2 bases, and 3 bases separated the two germline ends. The CDR3 loop spans 12 amino acids. The germline CDR1 and CDR2 sequences are SGHNT and YYREEE (reference sequence). CDR3 sequence reads: CASSLGAYEQYF. DNA of the CDR3: TGTGCCAGCAGCTTGGGCGCCTACGAGCAGTACTTC.

The V and J genes are TRBV2 and TRBJ2-7; no definite D call. CDR1 and CDR2 (germline): SNHLY, FYNNEI. The CDR3 runs to 12 residues. Trimming took off 3 bases at V and 5 bases at J, with 8 bases between the two ends. The CDR3 bases are TGTGCCAGCAGTGATCAGGTCCACGAGCAGTACTTC. It codes for CASSDQVHEQYF. The whole variable domain, filled in from reference TRBV2 and TRBJ2-7, reads EPEVTQTPSHQVTQMGQEVILRCVPISNHLYFYWYRQILGQKVEFLVSFYNNEISEKSEIFDDQFSVERPDGSNFTLKIRSTKLEDSAMYFCASSDQVHEQYFGPGTRLTVT.

The CDR3 region is CASSYEAVAEAFF. DNA of the CDR3: TGTGCCAGCAGTTACGAGGCGGTCGCTGAAGCTTTCTTT. V and J are TRBV6-5 and TRBJ1-1; D gene uncertain. This CDR3 contains 13 residues. V was clipped by 2 bases and J by 6 bases, with 10 bases between them. Germline CDR1 is MNHEY and CDR2 is SVGAGI.

The sample holds one count of this clone. The chain employs TRBV11-2 and TRBJ1-1; possible D gene TRBD1, 6 bases. The CDR3 sequence is 15 residues long. In germline, CDR1 is SGHAT, CDR2 FQNNGV. V was cut by 3 bases and J by 1 base, with 12 bases left in between. CDR3 amino acids: CASSLSGVRNTEAFF. Here the CDR3 DNA reads TGTGCCAGCAGCTTGTCAGGGGTCCGGAACACTGAAGCTTTCTTT. Full variable domain (remainder filled in from reference TRBV11-2 and TRBJ1-1): EAGVAQSPRYKIIEKRQSVAFWCNPISGHATLYWYQQILGQGPKLLIQFQNNGVVDDSQLPKDRFSAERLKGVDSTLKIQPAKLEDSAVYLCASSLSGVRNTEAFFGQGTRLTVV.

The rearrangement joins TRBV6-1 to TRBJ1-5; TRBD1 aligns across 7 bases. The V and J ends lost 6 bases and 5 bases, in that order; junction bases with no gene match: 10. The germline V gene encodes CDR1 MNHNS and CDR2 SASEGT. The CDR3 is made up of 15 amino acids. Written as DNA, the CDR3 is TGTGCCAGCAGCGTACACAACAGGGGCGATCAGCCCCAGCATTTT. Translating gives CASSVHNRGDQPQHF.

This clone came up once. The J gene is TRBJ1-1, the V gene TRBV7-9; possibly TRBD1 for D (6 bases). Germline V gives CDR1 SEHNR, CDR2 FQNEAQ (reference sequence). Between the trimmed V and J ends, which lost 5 bases and 1 base, there was a span of 14 bases. CDR3 length: 15 residues. Here the CDR3 reads CASSPTRTENTEAFF. CDR3 nucleotides: TGTGCCAGCAGCCCCACCCGGACAGAGAACACTGAAGCTTTCTTT. The complete variable domain, with remaining parts taken from reference TRBV7-9 and TRBJ1-1, reads DTGVSQNPRHKITKRGQNVTFRCDPISEHNRLYWYRQTLGQGPEFLTYFQNEAQLEKSRLLSDRFSAERPKGSFSTLEIQRTEQGDSAMYLCASSPTRTENTEAFFGQGTRLTVV.

The chain joins TRBV4-3 to TRBJ1-2; D is possibly TRBD1 (5 bases). This CDR3 contains 18 residues. Germline values: CDR1 LGHNA, CDR2 YSLEER. With 4 bases removed from V and 1 base from J, the gap between germline ends came to 22 bases. CDR3 nucleotide sequence: TGCGCCAGCAGCCCCCAATGGGCGGGCCGGGGACTTAACTATGGCTACACCTTC. Translated, it gives CASSPQWAGRGLNYGYTF.

J is TRBJ2-3 and V is TRBV7-2; possibly TRBD1 for D (6 bases). Germline V gene data show CDR1 as SGHTA and CDR2 as FQGNSA. The CDR3 totals 14 residues. V lost 5 bases and J 2 bases, leaving 11 bases between the germline ends. The CDR3 sequence is CASSQGRLTDTQYF. The CDR3 nucleotides read TGTGCCAGCAGCCAGGGGAGACTCACAGATACGCAGTATTTT.